The clone carrying this T cell receptor (beta chain) was detected once. What it binds is not known. The data are from a study of radiotherapy plus CTLA-4 blockade in lung cancer. Study as a whole: Objective responses were observed in 18% of patients, and disease control was achieved by about 30%. Broader study findings: Early blood T cell clone changes and increased post-radiation serum interferon-beta were reportedly the strongest response predictors.

Germline CDR1 SGHRS, CDR2 YFSETQ. V dropped 3 bases and J dropped 6; count of bases not matched to a gene: 13. This CDR3 is built from 17 residues. Repertoires were generated with immunoSEQ multiplex PCR, while TCRdb's copy carries only in-frame clones and drops some. The repertoire consists of 58,000 or so clones, with over 75% occurring once and the leading ten covering approximately 17%. Lung cancer patients with chemo-refractory metastatic non-small-cell disease were given focal radiation plus CTLA-4 blockade with ipilimumab. The genes are TRBV5-1 and TRBJ2-1; 9 bases are shared with TRBD1. Sequencing was performed on peripheral blood, taken from a patient treated with radiotherapy plus ipilimumab. This receptor was identified in a human donor with non-small cell lung cancer who had a complete response to radiotherapy plus ipilimumab. CDR3 bases: TGCGCCAGCAGCTATGGGACAGGGTCCGGCAGTGGCAATGAGCAGTTCTTC. As protein: CASSYGTGSGSGNEQFF.